A selection of T cell receptor beta chains follows, all from one sample in a study of CD8+ T cells in alopecia areata. TCRdb keeps only in-frame clones here, not all; method: immunoSEQ multiplex PCR. The table lists roughly 120,000 clones, roughly 55% of them singletons. The starting material was CD8+ T cells sorted from blood, obtained at week 24, from a patient treated with tofacitinib. These receptors all stem from a human donor with alopecia areata. Each CDR3 is given with its conserved first and last residue. D genes are given only for firm matches. For some rows the clone size is stated as once, few or many, or as a class when expanded; others skip it.

D gene,J gene,clone size,V gene,CDR3 protein,CDR3 DNA
TRBD1,TRBJ1-6,.,TRBV2,CASSEAGQGNSPLHF,TGTGCCAGCAGTGAAGCGGGACAGGGGAATTCACCCCTCCACTTT
.,TRBJ1-2,.,TRBV5-6,CASSLEGIYGYTF,TGTGCCAGCAGCTTGGAAGGGATCTATGGCTACACCTTC
.,TRBJ1-2,few,TRBV5-6,CASSPGGDGYTF,TGTGCCAGCAGCCCGGGGGGCGATGGCTACACCTTC
TRBD2,TRBJ2-1,once,TRBV18,CASSSLTSGAYNEQFF,TGTGCCAGCTCATCCCTAACTAGCGGGGCTTACAATGAGCAGTTCTTC
.,TRBJ2-7,few,TRBV5-1,CASSLEGPGGTYEQYF,TGCGCCAGCAGCTTGGAAGGGCCGGGGGGCACCTACGAGCAGTACTTC
.,TRBJ2-7,.,TRBV5-1,CASSPDGTYEQYF,TGCGCCAGCAGCCCCGACGGTACCTACGAGCAGTACTTC
.,TRBJ2-7,few,TRBV6-5,CASSYSGGSRTYEQYF,TGTGCCAGCAGTTACTCTGGGGGCTCACGAACCTACGAGCAGTACTTC
.,TRBJ2-2,.,TRBV27,CASSLNPWTEEPGELFF,TGTGCCAGCAGTTTAAATCCTTGGACGGAGGAGCCCGGGGAGCTGTTTTTT
.,TRBJ2-2,.,TRBV5-4,CASSTDETGELFF,TGTGCCAGCAGCACTGATGAAACCGGGGAGCTGTTTTTT
TRBD2,TRBJ2-7,.,TRBV15,CATSRGTTSGGPEQYF,TGTGCCACCAGCAGAGGGACGACTAGCGGGGGGCCCGAGCAGTACTTC
.,TRBJ2-2,few,TRBV7-2,CASSSRRGGELFF,TGTGCCAGCAGCTCTCGACGGGGCGGGGAGCTGTTTTTT
.,TRBJ1-2,.,TRBV29-1,CSVDDYLNYGYTF,TGCAGCGTTGACGACTACTTAAACTATGGCTACACCTTC
TRBD1,TRBJ2-4,once,TRBV30,CAAQGARAKNIQYF,TGTGCCGCGCAGGGGGCGCGGGCCAAAAACATTCAGTACTTC
TRBD1,TRBJ2-2,.,TRBV27,CASSWGTGGSGELFF,TGTGCCAGCAGCTGGGGGACAGGGGGCTCCGGGGAGCTGTTTTTT
.,TRBJ2-7,.,TRBV5-1,CASSYGPEQYF,TGCGCCAGCAGCTATGGTCCCGAGCAGTACTTC
TRBD1,TRBJ2-7,.,TRBV5-4,CASSWDQGVWEQYF,TGTGCCAGCAGCTGGGATCAGGGGGTGTGGGAGCAGTACTTC
.,TRBJ2-1,few,TRBV9,CASSGGWNEQFF,TGTGCCAGCAGCGGGGGTTGGAATGAGCAGTTCTTC
.,TRBJ2-7,.,TRBV30,CAWSVGAGIYEQYF,TGTGCCTGGAGTGTAGGGGCAGGGATCTACGAGCAGTACTTC
.,TRBJ1-2,.,TRBV6-5,CASSNTGSYGYTF,TGTGCCAGCAGCAACACAGGGAGCTATGGCTACACCTTC
TRBD1,TRBJ2-2,.,TRBV29-1,CSVIGTGPTGELFF,TGCAGCGTTATTGGGACAGGACCCACCGGGGAGCTGTTTTTT
.,TRBJ2-5,.,TRBV6-6,CASNTGETQYF,TGTGCCAGCAACACAGGGGAGACCCAGTACTTC
TRBD2,TRBJ2-7,few,TRBV7-2,CASSFILAGGYEQYF,TGTGCCAGCAGCTTCATACTAGCGGGAGGCTACGAGCAGTACTTC
TRBD2,TRBJ2-5,.,TRBV5-1,CASSLSGGRETQYF,TGCGCCAGCAGCTTGAGCGGGGGAAGGGAGACCCAGTACTTC
.,TRBJ2-5,.,TRBV30,CAWSWGETQYF,TGTGCCTGGAGTTGGGGGGAGACCCAGTACTTC
.,TRBJ2-2,few,TRBV18,CASSTLEDSPGELFF,TGTGCCAGCTCAACCCTGGAGGACAGCCCCGGGGAGCTGTTTTTT
.,TRBJ2-6,few,TRBV15,CATSEYMAGANVLTF,TGTGCCACCAGCGAATATATGGCTGGGGCCAACGTCCTGACTTTC
.,TRBJ1-1,few,TRBV6-5,CASSPEGVRAFF,TGTGCCAGCAGCCCCGAGGGAGTAAGGGCTTTCTTT
TRBD2,TRBJ2-1,.,TRBV10-3,CAISVLAGTYNEQFF,TGTGCCATCAGTGTACTAGCGGGAACATACAATGAGCAGTTCTTC
.,TRBJ1-2,.,TRBV29-1,CSGYIDGYTF,TGCAGCGGCTATATTGATGGCTACACCTTC
.,TRBJ2-7,few,TRBV29-1,CSVEDRATYEQYF,TGCAGCGTTGAAGACAGGGCCACCTACGAGCAGTACTTC
.,TRBJ1-1,.,TRBV29-1,CSVDAYLDTEAFF,TGCAGCGTTGACGCTTATCTGGACACTGAAGCTTTCTTT
TRBD2,TRBJ2-1,.,TRBV27,CASSLAGGLDEQFF,TGTGCCAGCAGCCTAGCGGGGGGGCTTGATGAGCAGTTCTTC
TRBD1,TRBJ2-5,.,TRBV6-6,CASSHRGLGETQYF,TGTGCCAGCAGTCACAGGGGTTTGGGGGAGACCCAGTACTTC
.,TRBJ2-7,.,TRBV25-1,CASSPTDSYEQYF,TGTGCCAGCAGTCCGACAGACTCCTACGAGCAGTACTTC
.,TRBJ2-1,.,TRBV5-6,CASSLGNDNEQFF,TGTGCCAGCAGCTTGGGGAACGACAATGAGCAGTTCTTC
.,TRBJ2-7,few,TRBV4-1,CASSQEEGGTDADQQYF,TGCGCCAGCAGCCAAGAGGAGGGGGGGACTGACGCTGATCAGCAGTACTTC
TRBD2,TRBJ2-2,.,TRBV27,CASSLASGGVPGELFF,TGTGCCAGCAGTTTAGCTAGCGGGGGTGTCCCCGGGGAGCTGTTTTTT
.,TRBJ1-1,once,TRBV10-2,CASSSIGNTEAFF,TGCGCCAGCAGTTCCATTGGGAACACTGAAGCTTTCTTT
TRBD1,TRBJ1-2,.,TRBV6-5,CASRSEGASYGYTF,TGTGCCAGCAGGTCTGAGGGGGCTAGCTATGGCTACACCTTC
.,TRBJ1-1,.,TRBV13,CASSGEEVAFF,TGTGCCAGCAGCGGAGAGGAGGTAGCTTTCTTT
TRBD2,TRBJ2-3,few,TRBV7-8,CASSRPKRGSQYF,TGTGCCAGCAGCCGCCCCAAGCGGGGGTCGCAGTATTTT
.,TRBJ2-7,few,TRBV30,CAWSVGGSYEQYF,TGTGCCTGGAGTGTAGGAGGGTCCTACGAGCAGTACTTC
TRBD1,TRBJ1-5,few,TRBV6-5,CASSPLQGISQPQHF,TGTGCCAGCAGTCCCCTACAGGGGATAAGTCAGCCCCAGCATTTT
.,TRBJ1-2,.,TRBV10-3,CAILPGMGYGYTF,TGTGCCATCCTCCCCGGGATGGGCTATGGCTACACCTTC
.,TRBJ1-5,.,TRBV30,CAWSLQGSLSRFNQPQHF,TGTGCCTGGAGTCTACAGGGTTCACTGAGTCGCTTCAATCAGCCCCAGCATTTT
.,TRBJ2-1,few,TRBV29-1,CSVGESSYNEQFF,TGCAGCGTTGGAGAGAGCTCCTACAATGAGCAGTTCTTC
.,TRBJ2-1,.,TRBV27,CASSLGTSVFQFF,TGTGCCAGCAGTTTAGGCACATCCGTCTTTCAATTCTTC
TRBD1,TRBJ2-5,.,TRBV13,CASSFGTDQETQYF,TGTGCCAGCAGCTTTGGGACAGACCAAGAGACCCAGTACTTC
.,TRBJ2-7,.,TRBV7-8,CASSLEHYEQYF,TGTGCCAGCAGCTTAGAGCACTACGAGCAGTACTTC
TRBD1,TRBJ2-3,few,TRBV30,CAWRGQGVLDTQYF,TGTGCCTGGAGGGGACAGGGGGTCTTGGATACGCAGTATTTT
TRBD1,TRBJ1-1,.,TRBV13,CASSPDRVNTEAFF,TGTGCCAGCAGCCCGGACAGGGTGAACACTGAAGCTTTCTTT
TRBD1,TRBJ2-2,few,TRBV6-1,CASNRGGDTGELFF,TGTGCCAGCAATCGAGGGGGCGACACCGGGGAGCTGTTTTTT
.,TRBJ2-2,few,TRBV6-1,CASNGQPSALGLFF,TGTGCCAGCAATGGACAGCCCTCAGCGCTCGGGCTGTTTTTT